The clone carrying this TCR beta chain was seen ten or more times. The source material, RNA transcripts, was used to amplify TCR beta CDR3 regions. The TCR CDR3 was amplified in a first-round RT-PCR using the HTBI primer set. TCRdb re-analysed the multiplex PCR reads in MiXCR, keeping a single row per CDR3 protein. Of approximately 350,000 distinct CDR3 sequences listed, approximately 14% are singletons. Under 3 months was the duration of disease in ophthalmopathy patients, who also had a Clinical Activity Score of at least 3 and a NOSPECS grade of at least 4. On the basis of clinical symptoms, serum thyroxine and TRAb, thyroid ultrasound and orbital computed tomography, diagnoses were made. V gave up 0 bases and J gave up 5 bases; unmatched junction bases: 5. Per germline, CDR1 MNHEY and CDR2 SVGAGI. The CDR3 extends over 15 amino acids. The data belong to a study of T cells in Graves' hyperthyroidism and ophthalmopathy.

The sequencing sample was made of blood. This TCR came from a woman aged 60-70 years with Graves' ophthalmopathy. The rearrangement joins TRBV6-5 to TRBJ1-2, with 8 bases fitting TRBD1. CDR3 protein: CASSYSPGGGYGYTF. The CDR3 region has the DNA TGTGCCAGCAGTTACTCCCCAGGGGGCGGGTATGGCTACACCTTC.